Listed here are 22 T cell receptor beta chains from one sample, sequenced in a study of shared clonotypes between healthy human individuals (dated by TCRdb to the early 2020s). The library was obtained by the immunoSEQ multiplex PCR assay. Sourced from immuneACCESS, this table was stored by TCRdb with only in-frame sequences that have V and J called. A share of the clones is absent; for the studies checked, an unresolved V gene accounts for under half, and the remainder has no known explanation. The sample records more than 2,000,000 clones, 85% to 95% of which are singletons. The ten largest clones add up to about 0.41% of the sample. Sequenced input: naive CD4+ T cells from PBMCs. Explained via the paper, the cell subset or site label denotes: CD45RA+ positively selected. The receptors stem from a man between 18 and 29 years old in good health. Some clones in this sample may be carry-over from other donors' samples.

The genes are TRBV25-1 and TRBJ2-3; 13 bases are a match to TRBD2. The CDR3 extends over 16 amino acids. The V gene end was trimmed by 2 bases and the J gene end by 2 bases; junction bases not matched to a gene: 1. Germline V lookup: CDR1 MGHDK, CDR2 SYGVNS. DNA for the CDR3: TGTGCCAGCAGTGAAGGGACTAGCGGGGTCACAGATACGCAGTATTTT. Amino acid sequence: CASSEGTSGVTDTQYF.

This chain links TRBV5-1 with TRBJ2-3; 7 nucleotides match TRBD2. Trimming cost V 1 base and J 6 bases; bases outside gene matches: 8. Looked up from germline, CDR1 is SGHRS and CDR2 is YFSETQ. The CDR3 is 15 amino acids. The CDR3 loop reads CASSLRGDRSDTQYF. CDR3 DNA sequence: TGCGCCAGCAGCTTGCGGGGGGACCGCTCGGATACGCAGTATTTT.

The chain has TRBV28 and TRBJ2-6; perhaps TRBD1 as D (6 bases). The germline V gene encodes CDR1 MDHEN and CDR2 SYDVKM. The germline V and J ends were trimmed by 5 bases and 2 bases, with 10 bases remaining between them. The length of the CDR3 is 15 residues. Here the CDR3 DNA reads TGTGCCAGCAGTCAACAGGGCCCTGGGGCCAACGTCCTGACTTTC. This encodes CASSQQGPGANVLTF.

The CDR3 is CASSPTGGAGTDTQYF. In DNA form, the CDR3 reads TGTGCCAGTAGTCCGACAGGGGGCGCCGGGACAGATACGCAGTATTTT. The V call is TRBV19, the J call TRBJ2-3; 10 bases map to TRBD1. The V and J ends lost 5 bases and 3 bases, in that order; junction bases with no gene match: 8. This CDR3 region has 16 residues. Per germline, CDR1 LNHDA and CDR2 SQIVND (reference sequence).

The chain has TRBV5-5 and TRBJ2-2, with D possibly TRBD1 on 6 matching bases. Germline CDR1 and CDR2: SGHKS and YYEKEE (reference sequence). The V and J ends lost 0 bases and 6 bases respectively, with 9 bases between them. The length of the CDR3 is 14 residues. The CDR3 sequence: CASSLEGVAGELFF. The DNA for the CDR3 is TGTGCCAGCAGCTTGGAGGGGGTCGCCGGGGAGCTGTTTTTT. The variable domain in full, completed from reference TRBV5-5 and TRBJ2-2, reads DAGVTQSPTHLIKTRGQQVTLRCSPISGHKSVSWYQQVLGQGPQFIFQYYEKEERGRGNFPDRFSARQFPNYSSELNVNALLLGDSALYLCASSLEGVAGELFFGEGSRLTVL.

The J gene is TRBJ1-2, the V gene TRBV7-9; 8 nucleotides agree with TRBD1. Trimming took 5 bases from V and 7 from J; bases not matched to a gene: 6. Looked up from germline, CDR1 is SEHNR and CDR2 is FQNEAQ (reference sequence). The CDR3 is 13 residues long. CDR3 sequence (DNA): TGTGCCAGCAGCAAGGACAGGGTGGTTGGCTACACCTTC. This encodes CASSKDRVVGYTF.

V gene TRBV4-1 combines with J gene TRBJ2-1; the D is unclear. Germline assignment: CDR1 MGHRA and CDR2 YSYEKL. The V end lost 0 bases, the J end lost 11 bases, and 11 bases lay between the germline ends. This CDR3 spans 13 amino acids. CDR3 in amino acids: CASSQDFLGKQFF. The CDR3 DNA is TGCGCCAGCAGCCAAGATTTCCTGGGAAAGCAGTTCTTC.

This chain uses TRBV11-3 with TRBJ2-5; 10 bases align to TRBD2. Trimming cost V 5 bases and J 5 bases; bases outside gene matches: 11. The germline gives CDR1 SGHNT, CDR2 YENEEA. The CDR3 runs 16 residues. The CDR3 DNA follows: TGTGCCAGCAGCCCGGTAGCGGGAGGTGGGACGGAGACCCAGTACTTC. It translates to CASSPVAGGGTETQYF.

CDR3 in amino acids: CAGGTGATGELFF. The CDR3 DNA reads as TGTGCCGGGGGGACAGGCGCCACCGGGGAGCTGTTTTTT. This chain joins TRBV5-3 and TRBJ2-2; 8 bases are a match to TRBD1. TRBV5-3 is an ORF; its function is uncertain. J gave up 4 bases and V 10 bases, and 6 bases lay outside the gene matches. The CDR3 sequence is 13 residues long.

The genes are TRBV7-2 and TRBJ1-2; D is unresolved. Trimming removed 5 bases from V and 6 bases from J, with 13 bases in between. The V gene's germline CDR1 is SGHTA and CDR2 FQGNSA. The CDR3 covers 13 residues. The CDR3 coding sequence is TGTGCCAGCAGCCCCGCGGCCAGGAATGGCTACACCTTC. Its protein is CASSPAARNGYTF. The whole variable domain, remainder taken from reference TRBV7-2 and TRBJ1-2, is GAGVSQSPSNKVTEKGKDVELRCDPISGHTALYWYRQSLGQGLEFLIYFQGNSAPDKSGLPSDRFSAERTGGSVSTLTIQRTQQEDSAVYLCASSPAARNGYTFGSGTRLTVV.

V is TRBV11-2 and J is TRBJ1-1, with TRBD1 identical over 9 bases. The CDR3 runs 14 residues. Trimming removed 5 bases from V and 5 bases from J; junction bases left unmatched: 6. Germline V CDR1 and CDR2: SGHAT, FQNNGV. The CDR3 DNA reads TGTGCCAGCAGCACAACAGGGGGCGTTACTGAAGCTTTCTTT. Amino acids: CASSTTGGVTEAFF.

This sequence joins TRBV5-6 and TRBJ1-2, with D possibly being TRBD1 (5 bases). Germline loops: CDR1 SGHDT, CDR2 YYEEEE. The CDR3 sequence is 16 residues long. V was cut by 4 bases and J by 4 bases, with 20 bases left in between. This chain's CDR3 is CASSIGLQVFGYGYTF. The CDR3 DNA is TGTGCCAGCAGCATCGGACTACAGGTGTTCGGCTATGGCTACACCTTC.

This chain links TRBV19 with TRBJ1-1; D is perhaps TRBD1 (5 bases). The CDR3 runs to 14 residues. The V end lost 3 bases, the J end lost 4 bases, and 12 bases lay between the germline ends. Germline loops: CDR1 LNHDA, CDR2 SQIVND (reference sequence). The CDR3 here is CASSIRGDVTEAFF. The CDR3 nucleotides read TGTGCCAGTAGTATTAGGGGCGACGTCACTGAAGCTTTCTTT.

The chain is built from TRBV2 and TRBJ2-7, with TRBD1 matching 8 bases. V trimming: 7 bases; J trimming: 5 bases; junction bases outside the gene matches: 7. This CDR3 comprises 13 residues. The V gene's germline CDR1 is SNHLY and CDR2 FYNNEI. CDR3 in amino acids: CASTQDRVHEQYF. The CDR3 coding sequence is TGTGCCAGCACCCAGGACAGGGTCCACGAGCAGTACTTC.

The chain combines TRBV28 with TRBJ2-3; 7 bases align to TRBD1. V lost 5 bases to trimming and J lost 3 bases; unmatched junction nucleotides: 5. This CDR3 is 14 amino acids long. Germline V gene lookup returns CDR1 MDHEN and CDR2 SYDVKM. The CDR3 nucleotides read TGTGCCAGCAGTCGACAGGGTAGGACAGATACGCAGTATTTT. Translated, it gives CASSRQGRTDTQYF.

The DNA for the CDR3 is TGTGCCAGCAGCCGGGGACAGAGTGAAACAGATACGCAGTATTTT. Its protein is CASSRGQSETDTQYF. The gene calls are TRBV14 and TRBJ2-3, with 7 bases aligning to TRBD1. V was clipped by 4 bases and J by 3 bases; unmatched bases: 7. Germline values: CDR1 SGHDN, CDR2 FVKESK. The CDR3 extends over 15 amino acids. Together with reference TRBV14 and TRBJ2-3, the CDR3 gives the full variable domain: EAGVTQFPSHSVIEKGQTVTLRCDPISGHDNLYWYRRVMGKEIKFLLHFVKESKQDESGMPNNRFLAERTGGTYSTLKVQPAELEDSGVYFCASSRGQSETDTQYFGPGTRLTVL.

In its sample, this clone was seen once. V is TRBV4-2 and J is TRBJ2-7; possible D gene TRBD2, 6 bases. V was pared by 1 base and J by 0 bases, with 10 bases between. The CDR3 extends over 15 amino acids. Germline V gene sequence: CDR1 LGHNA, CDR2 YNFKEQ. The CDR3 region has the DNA TGTGCCAGCAGCCAAGGGGCTAGCGTCTCCTACGAGCAGTACTTC. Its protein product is CASSQGASVSYEQYF.

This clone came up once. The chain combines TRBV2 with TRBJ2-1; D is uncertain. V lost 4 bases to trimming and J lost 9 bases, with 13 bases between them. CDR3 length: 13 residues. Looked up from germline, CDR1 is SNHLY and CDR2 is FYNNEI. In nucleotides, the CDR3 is TGTGCCAGCAGTGGGACGGGCAAGGGTGAGCAGTTCTTC. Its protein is CASSGTGKGEQFF.

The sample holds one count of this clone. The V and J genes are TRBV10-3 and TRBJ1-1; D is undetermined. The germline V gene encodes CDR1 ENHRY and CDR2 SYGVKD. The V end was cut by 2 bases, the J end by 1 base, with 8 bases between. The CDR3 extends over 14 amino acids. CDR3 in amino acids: CAISEPERNTEAFF. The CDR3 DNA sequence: TGTGCCATCAGTGAGCCCGAGAGGAACACTGAAGCTTTCTTT.

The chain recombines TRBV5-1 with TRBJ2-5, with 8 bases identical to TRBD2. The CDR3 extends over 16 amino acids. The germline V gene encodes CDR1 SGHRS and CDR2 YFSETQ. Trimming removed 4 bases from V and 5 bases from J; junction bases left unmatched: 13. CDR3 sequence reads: CASSPAISGSGETQYF. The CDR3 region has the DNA TGCGCCAGCAGCCCGGCTATAAGCGGGAGTGGCGAGACCCAGTACTTC.

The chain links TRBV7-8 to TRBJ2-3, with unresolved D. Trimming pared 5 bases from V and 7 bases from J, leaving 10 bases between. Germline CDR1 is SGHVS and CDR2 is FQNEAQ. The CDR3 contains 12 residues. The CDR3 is CASSRIVNTQYF. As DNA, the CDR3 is TGTGCCAGCAGCCGAATTGTGAATACGCAGTATTTT.

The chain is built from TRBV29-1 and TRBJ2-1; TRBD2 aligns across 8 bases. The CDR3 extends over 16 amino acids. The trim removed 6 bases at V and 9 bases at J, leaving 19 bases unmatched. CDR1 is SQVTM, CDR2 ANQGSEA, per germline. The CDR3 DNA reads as TGCAGCGTCCCAACGTTGGCGGCGGAGAGCGGGGGTGAGCAGTTCTTC. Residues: CSVPTLAAESGGEQFF.